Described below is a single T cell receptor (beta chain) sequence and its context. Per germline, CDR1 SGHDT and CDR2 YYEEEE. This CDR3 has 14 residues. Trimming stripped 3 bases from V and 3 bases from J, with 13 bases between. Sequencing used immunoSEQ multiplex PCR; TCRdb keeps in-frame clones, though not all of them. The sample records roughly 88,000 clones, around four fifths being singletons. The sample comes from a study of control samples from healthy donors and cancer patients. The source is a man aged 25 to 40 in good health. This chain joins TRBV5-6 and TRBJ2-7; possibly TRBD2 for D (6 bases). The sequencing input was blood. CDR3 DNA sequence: TGTGCCAGCAGCTCCTCTGGGACTGGCTACGAGCAGTACTTC. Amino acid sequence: CASSSSGTGYEQYF.